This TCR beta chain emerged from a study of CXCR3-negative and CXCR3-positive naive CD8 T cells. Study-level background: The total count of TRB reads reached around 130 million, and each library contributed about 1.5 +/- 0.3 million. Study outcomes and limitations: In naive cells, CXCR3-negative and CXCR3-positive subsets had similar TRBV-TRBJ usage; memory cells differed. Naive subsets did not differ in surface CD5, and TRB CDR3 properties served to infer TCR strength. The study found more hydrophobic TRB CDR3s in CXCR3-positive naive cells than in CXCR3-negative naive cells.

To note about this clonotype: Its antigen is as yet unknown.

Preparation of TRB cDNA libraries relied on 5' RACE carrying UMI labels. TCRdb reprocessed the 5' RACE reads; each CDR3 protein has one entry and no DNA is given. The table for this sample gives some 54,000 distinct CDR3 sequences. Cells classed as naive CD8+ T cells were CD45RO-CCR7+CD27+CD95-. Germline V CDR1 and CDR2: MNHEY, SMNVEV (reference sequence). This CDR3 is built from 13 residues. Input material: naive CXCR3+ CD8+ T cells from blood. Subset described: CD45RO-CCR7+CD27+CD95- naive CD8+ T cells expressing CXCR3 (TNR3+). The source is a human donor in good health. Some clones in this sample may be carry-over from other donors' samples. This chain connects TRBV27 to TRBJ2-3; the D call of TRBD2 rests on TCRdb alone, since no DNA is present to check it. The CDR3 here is CASSFGGAVAQYF.